In this sample, the clone carrying this T cell receptor beta chain turned up a few times. The germline V and J ends were trimmed by 7 bases and 0 bases, with 10 bases remaining between them. Germline V gene data show CDR1 as SEHNR and CDR2 as FQNEAQ (reference sequence). The CDR3 covers 13 residues. This sample is drawn from a study of blood T cell repertoires in COVID-19. Study background: T cells, B-cell-depleted T cells, or PBMCs supplied cDNA or gDNA.

Per the original methods: Nucleated cell number was recorded as an estimate derived from reference gene primer amplification. Sequencing was performed with immunoSEQ multiplex PCR; in TCRdb, only in-frame clones are kept and a portion is missing. V and J calls plus clone size are reproduced from that table; the DNA served to infer D and trimming. The sample has 55,000 to 80,000 clones, roughly 81% seen once; the top ten hold 9.2%. The source is a human donor in a cohort sampled during active COVID-19. The chain links TRBV7-9 to TRBJ2-7; weak D call: TRBD2 (6 bases). The sample comprised peripheral blood. The DNA for the CDR3 is TGTGCCAGCAACCTCGGGAGCTCCTACGAGCAGTACTTC. Its translation: CASNLGSSYEQYF.